This T cell receptor (beta chain) was captured by sequencing in a study of vaccination effects on CD4 cells after COVID-19. Study-wide context: Post-vaccine specimens arrived a median 72 days past the second dose.

Notes on the study in general: Late after vaccination, infection- and vaccine-induced clones showed marked clonal contraction. Only a single clone (1 of 255 vaccine-induced clones in healthy vaccinees) cross-reacted with common cold coronaviruses.

Method: immunoSEQ multiplex PCR; TCRdb's copy keeps in-frame clones and lacks some. The sample consists of some 22,000 clones, about 72% of them appearing once. Comment on this clone: Antigen unknown.

CD4+ T cells specific for antigen were expanded with viral peptide pools by the ViraFEST assay before sequencing. Cells that had been cultured for 10 days were the source of isolated CD4+ T cells. Two-dose BNT162b2 or mRNA-1273 vaccination was given to participants. Nobody among the vaccine recipients had prior SARS-CoV-2 infection (nucleocapsid antibodies were negative). CDR3 size: 14 residues. The germline CDR1 and CDR2 sequences are SEHNR and FQNEAQ (reference sequence). V lost 9 bases and J 0 bases, leaving 12 bases between the germline ends. Sequenced material: CD4+ T cells from PBMCs cultured with HCoV-229E spike peptides, taken after COVID-19 vaccination. The clonotype comes from a human donor who received a COVID-19 vaccine. The V call is TRBV7-9, the J call TRBJ1-5; D uncertain. DNA for the CDR3: TGTGCCAGTGCCGGGGTAGCTAGCAATCAGCCCCAGCATTTT. It encodes CASAGVASNQPQHF.